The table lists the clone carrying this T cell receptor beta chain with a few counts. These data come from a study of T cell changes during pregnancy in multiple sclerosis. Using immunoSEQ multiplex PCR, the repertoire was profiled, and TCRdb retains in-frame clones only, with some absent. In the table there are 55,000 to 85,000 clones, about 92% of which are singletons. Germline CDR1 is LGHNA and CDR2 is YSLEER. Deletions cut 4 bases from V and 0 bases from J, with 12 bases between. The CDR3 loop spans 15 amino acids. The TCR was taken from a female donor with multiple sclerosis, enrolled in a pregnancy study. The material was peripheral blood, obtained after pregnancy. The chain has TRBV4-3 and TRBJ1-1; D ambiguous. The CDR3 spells CASSRGWSMNTEAFF. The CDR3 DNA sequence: TGCGCCAGCAGCCGAGGGTGGTCGATGAACACTGAAGCTTTCTTT.